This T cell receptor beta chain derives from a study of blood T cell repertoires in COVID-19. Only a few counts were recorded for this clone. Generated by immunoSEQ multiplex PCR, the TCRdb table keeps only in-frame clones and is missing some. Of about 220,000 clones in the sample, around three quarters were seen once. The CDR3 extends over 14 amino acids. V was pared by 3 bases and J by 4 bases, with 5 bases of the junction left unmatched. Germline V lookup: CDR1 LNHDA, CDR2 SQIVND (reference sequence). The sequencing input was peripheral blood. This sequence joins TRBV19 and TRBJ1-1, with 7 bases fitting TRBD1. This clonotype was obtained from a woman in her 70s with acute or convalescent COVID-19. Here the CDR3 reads CASSIGAGGTEAFF. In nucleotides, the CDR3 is TGTGCCAGTAGTATTGGGGCAGGGGGCACTGAAGCTTTCTTT.